The 2 T cell receptor beta chains presented below share a single source sample, sequenced in a study of CD8 T cells in cerebrospinal fluid in Alzheimer's disease. TCRdb re-called the 10x single-cell sequencing reads, yielding one record per CDR3 amino acid sequence without DNA. This sample's clone table lists roughly 1,400 distinct CDR3 sequences. Sequencing used cerebrospinal fluid. Receptor source: a human donor with mild cognitive impairment.

This chain uses TRBV7-9 with TRBJ1-2; TCRdb designates TRBD1, a call that cannot be tested without DNA. The CDR3 covers 14 residues. The germline V gene encodes CDR1 SEHNR and CDR2 FQNEAQ (reference sequence). The CDR3 sequence is CASSSTGTAHGYTF.

In terms of frequency, this clonotype is medium-sized (0.01 to 0.1%). The V and J genes are TRBV20-1 and TRBJ2-3; the D call of TRBD2 rests on TCRdb alone, since no DNA is present to check it. The CDR3 loop spans 15 amino acids. The germline CDR1 and CDR2 sequences are DFQATT and SNEGSKA (reference sequence). The CDR3 sequence is CSARVLAGATDTQYF.